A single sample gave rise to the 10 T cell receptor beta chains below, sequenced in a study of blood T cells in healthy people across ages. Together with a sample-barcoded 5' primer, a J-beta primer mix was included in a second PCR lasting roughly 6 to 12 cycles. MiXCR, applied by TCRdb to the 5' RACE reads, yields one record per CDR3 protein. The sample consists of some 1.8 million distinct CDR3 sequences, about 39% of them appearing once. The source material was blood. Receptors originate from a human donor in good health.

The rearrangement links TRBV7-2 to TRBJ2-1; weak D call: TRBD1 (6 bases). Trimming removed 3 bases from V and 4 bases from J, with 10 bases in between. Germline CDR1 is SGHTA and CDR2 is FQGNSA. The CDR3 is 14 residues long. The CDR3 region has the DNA TGTGCCAGCAGCTTTCAGGGGCGATACAATGAGCAGTTCTTC. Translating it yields CASSFQGRYNEQFF.

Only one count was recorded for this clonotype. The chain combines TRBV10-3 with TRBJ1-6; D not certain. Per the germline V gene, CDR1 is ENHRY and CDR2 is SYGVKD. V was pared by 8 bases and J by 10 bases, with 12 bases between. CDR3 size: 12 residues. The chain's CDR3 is CAIGTDTSPLHF. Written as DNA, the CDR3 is TGTGCCATCGGCACAGACACATCACCCCTCCACTTT.

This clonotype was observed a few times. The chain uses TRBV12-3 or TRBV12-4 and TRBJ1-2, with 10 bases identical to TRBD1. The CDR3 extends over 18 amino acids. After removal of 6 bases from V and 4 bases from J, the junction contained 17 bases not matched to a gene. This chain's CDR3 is CASSLLFETGGPLYGYTF. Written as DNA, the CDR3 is TGTGCCAGCAGCCTTTTGTTCGAGACAGGGGGCCCCCTCTATGGCTACACCTTC.

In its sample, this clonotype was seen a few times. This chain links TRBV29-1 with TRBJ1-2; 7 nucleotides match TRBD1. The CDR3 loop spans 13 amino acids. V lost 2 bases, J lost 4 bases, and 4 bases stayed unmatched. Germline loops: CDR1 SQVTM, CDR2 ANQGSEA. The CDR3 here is CSVERGQGYGYTF. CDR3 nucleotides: TGCAGCGTTGAAAGGGGGCAGGGCTATGGCTACACCTTC.

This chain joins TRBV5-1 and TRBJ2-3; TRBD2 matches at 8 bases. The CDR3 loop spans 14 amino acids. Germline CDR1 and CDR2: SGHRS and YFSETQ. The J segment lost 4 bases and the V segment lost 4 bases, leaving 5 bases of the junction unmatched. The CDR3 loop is CASSREGQADTQYF. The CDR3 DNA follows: TGCGCCAGCAGCCGGGAGGGGCAGGCAGATACGCAGTATTTT.

The CDR3 DNA sequence: TGTGCCAGCTCACCACCGTCGAGGGACCCCTCGAGCGAGCAGTACTTC. It is translated as CASSPPSRDPSSEQYF. V and J are TRBV18 and TRBJ2-7; the D call may be TRBD1 or TRBD2 (5 bases each). The V end was cut by 0 bases, the J end by 6 bases, with 18 bases between. The CDR3 is 16 amino acids. CDR1 and CDR2 from the germline V gene are KGHSH and LQKENI. Full variable domain (rest looked up from reference TRBV18 and TRBJ2-7): NAGVMQNPRHLVRRRGQEARLRCSPMKGHSHVYWYRQLPEEGLKFMVYLQKENIIDESGMPKERFSAEFPKEGPSILRIQQVVRGDSAAYFCASSPPSRDPSSEQYFGPGTRLTVT.

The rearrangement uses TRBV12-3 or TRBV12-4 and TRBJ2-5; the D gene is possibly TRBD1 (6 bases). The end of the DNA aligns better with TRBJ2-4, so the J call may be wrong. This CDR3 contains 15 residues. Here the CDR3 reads CASSSGALGKNIQYF. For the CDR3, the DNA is TGTGCCAGCAGTTCAGGGGCCCTAGGCAAAAACATTCAGTACTTC.

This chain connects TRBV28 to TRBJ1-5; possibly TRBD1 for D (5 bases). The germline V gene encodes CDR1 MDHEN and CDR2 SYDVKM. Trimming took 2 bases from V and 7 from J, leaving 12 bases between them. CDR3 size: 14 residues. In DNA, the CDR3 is TGTGCCAGCAGTTTAGCACAGGCCGGGCAGCCCCAGCATTTT. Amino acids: CASSLAQAGQPQHF.

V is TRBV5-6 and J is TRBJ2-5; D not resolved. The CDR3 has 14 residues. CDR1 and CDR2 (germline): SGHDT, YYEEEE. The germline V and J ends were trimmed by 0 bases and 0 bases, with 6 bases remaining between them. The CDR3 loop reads CASSLATHQETQYF. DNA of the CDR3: TGTGCCAGCAGCTTGGCCACCCACCAAGAGACCCAGTACTTC.

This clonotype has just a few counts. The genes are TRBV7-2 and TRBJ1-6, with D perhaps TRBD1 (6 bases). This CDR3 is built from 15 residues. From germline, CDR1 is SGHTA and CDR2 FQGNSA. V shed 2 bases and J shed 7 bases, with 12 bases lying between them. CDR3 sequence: CASSLYGRGNSPLHF. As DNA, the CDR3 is TGTGCCAGCAGCTTATATGGCAGGGGAAATTCACCCCTCCACTTT.